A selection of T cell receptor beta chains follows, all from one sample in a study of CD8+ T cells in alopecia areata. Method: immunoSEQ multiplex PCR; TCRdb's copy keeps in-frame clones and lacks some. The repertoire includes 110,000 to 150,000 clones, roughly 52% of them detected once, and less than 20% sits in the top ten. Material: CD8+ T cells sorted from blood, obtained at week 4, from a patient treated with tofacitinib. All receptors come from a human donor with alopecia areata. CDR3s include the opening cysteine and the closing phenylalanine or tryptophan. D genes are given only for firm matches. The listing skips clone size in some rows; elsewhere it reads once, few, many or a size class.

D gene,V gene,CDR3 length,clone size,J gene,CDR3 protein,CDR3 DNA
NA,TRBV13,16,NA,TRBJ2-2,CASSPSGLLNTGELFF,TGTGCCAGCAGCCCCTCAGGCCTCCTCAACACCGGGGAGCTGTTTTTT
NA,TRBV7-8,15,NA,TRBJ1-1,CASSHRSGGGPEAFF,TGTGCCAGCAGCCACCGGAGCGGGGGGGGACCCGAAGCTTTCTTT
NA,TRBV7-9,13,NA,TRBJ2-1,CASSLDEAPPPFF,TGTGCCAGCAGCTTAGATGAGGCGCCCCCCCCGTTCTTC
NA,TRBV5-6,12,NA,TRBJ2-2,CASSPDTGELFF,TGTGCCAGCAGCCCCGACACCGGGGAGCTGTTTTTT
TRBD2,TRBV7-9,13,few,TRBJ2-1,CASSYQPGLDQFF,TGTGCCAGCAGCTACCAACCGGGACTAGATCAGTTCTTC
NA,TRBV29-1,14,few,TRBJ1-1,CSVELVDRPSEAFF,TGCAGCGTTGAATTGGTTGACCGTCCGTCCGAAGCTTTCTTT
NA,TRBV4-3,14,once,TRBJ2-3,CASSQEGSTDTQYF,TGCGCCAGCAGCCAAGAAGGCAGCACAGATACGCAGTATTTT
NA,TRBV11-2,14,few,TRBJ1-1,CASSPGLLGTEAFF,TGTGCCAGCAGCCCGGGGTTGTTGGGCACTGAAGCTTTCTTT
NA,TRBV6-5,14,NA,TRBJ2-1,CASSLGAGELLSFF,TGTGCCAGCAGCTTGGGGGCAGGGGAGCTTCTTTCGTTCTTC
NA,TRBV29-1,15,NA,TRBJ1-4,CSVATGEAPNEKLFF,TGCAGCGTCGCAACCGGGGAAGCGCCTAATGAAAAACTGTTTTTT
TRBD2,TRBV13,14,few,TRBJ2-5,CASSLRLAGETQYF,TGTGCCAGCAGCTTAAGACTAGCGGGAGAGACCCAGTACTTC
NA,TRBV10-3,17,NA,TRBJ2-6,CAISESPATSGANVLTF,TGTGCCATCAGTGAGTCACCCGCGACCTCTGGGGCCAACGTCCTGACTTTC
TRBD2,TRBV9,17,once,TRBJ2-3,CASSPRTSGGARNTQYF,TGTGCCAGCAGCCCCAGGACTAGCGGGGGGGCCCGAAATACGCAGTATTTT